Presented here are 20 T cell receptor beta chains from one specimen sequenced in a study of sequential checkpoint blockade in melanoma. The repertoire was sequenced with immunoSEQ multiplex PCR; TCRdb's copy has only in-frame clones and lacks some. The sample lists tens of thousands of clones; 65% to 75% were seen once. The treatment denotes: randomized to nivolumab then ipilimumab (arm A) or the reverse (arm B). This material consisted of CD8+ T cells sorted from blood (inferred from file names), taken from a patient given nivolumab and ipilimumab in sequence. The receptors originated from a human donor with melanoma.

The genes are TRBV7-2 and TRBJ2-2; 7 bases align to TRBD1. Unmatched junction bases numbered 13, after V lost 6 bases and J lost 0 bases. Looked up from germline, CDR1 is SGHTA and CDR2 is FQGNSA. The CDR3 totals 18 residues. The CDR3 protein is CASRPRQGITANTGELFF. CDR3 nucleotides: TGTGCCAGCAGACCCCGACAGGGAATTACCGCGAACACCGGGGAGCTGTTTTTT.

This clone was seen a few times. The rearrangement links TRBV2 to TRBJ1-1; D call uncertain. CDR3 length equals 11 residues. CDR1 and CDR2 (germline): SNHLY, FYNNEI. V gave up 11 bases and J gave up 4 bases, with 11 bases separating them. CDR3 loop: CAGQEATEAFF. The CDR3 DNA follows: TGTGCCGGTCAAGAGGCCACTGAAGCTTTCTTT.

The chain employs TRBV7-3 and TRBJ2-2, with 16 bases aligning to TRBD2. Trimming removed 4 bases from V and 2 bases from J; junction bases left unmatched: 7. There are 19 residues in the CDR3. The germline gives CDR1 SGHTA, CDR2 FQGTGA. CDR3: CASSSPGTSGGANTGELFF. The DNA for the CDR3 is TGTGCCAGCAGCTCCCCCGGGACTAGCGGGGGGGCCAACACCGGGGAGCTGTTTTTT.

The gene calls are TRBV6-1 and TRBJ2-7; D remains ambiguous. Trimming took off 5 bases at V and 7 bases at J, with 12 bases between the two ends. Germline V lookup: CDR1 MNHNS, CDR2 SASEGT. The CDR3 extends over 12 amino acids. CDR3 amino acids: CASSPRYPEQYV. CDR3 DNA: TGTGCCAGCAGTCCTAGATACCCTGAGCAGTACGTC.

This clone was seen more than once but under ten times. The gene calls are TRBV5-4 and TRBJ2-7; tentatively, D is TRBD1 (6 bases). Germline CDR1 reads SGHNT; CDR2 reads YYREEE (reference sequence). The CDR3 sequence is 13 residues long. Trimming left V 4 bases short and J 3 bases short, with 11 bases between. DNA of the CDR3: TGTGCCAGCAGCGCACAGGGCGGCTACGAGCAGTACTTC. This translates into CASSAQGGYEQYF. Using reference TRBV5-4 and TRBJ2-7 for the parts outside the CDR3, the full variable domain is ETGVTQSPTHLIKTRGQQVTLRCSSQSGHNTVSWYQQALGQGPQFIFQYYREEENGRGNFPPRFSGLQFPNYSSELNVNALELDDSALYLCASSAQGGYEQYFGPGTRLTVT.

This clone qualifies as medium-sized. The J gene is TRBJ2-7, the V gene TRBV29-1, with D unclear. CDR1 and CDR2 from the germline V gene are SQVTM and ANQGSEA. V dropped 4 bases and J dropped 2 bases, with 12 bases sitting between them. This CDR3 is built from 13 residues. The CDR3 region is CSVGQENTYEQYF. CDR3 coding DNA: TGCAGCGTTGGGCAGGAAAATACCTACGAGCAGTACTTC.

The chain combines TRBV4-2 with TRBJ1-6; D is undetermined. V lost 0 bases and J lost 2, with 8 bases in between. The germline CDR1 and CDR2 sequences are LGHNA and YNFKEQ. This CDR3 has 16 amino acids. The CDR3 nucleotides are TGTGCCAGCAGCCAAGAGGGTGACACCTATAATTCACCCCTCCACTTT. It codes for CASSQEGDTYNSPLHF.

The DNA of the CDR3 is TGCGCCAGCAGTTTACTAGCGGGGCGGGACACCGGGGAGCTGTTTTTT. This sequence encodes CASSLLAGRDTGELFF. This rearrangement joins TRBV10-2 to TRBJ2-2; 10 nucleotides line up with TRBD2. This CDR3 comprises 16 residues. The germline V gene encodes CDR1 WSHSY and CDR2 SAAADI. V dropped 5 bases and J dropped 3; count of bases not matched to a gene: 6.

The rearrangement links TRBV7-9 to TRBJ2-3; TRBD1 agrees at 9 bases. Germline V gene data show CDR1 as SEHNR and CDR2 as FQNEAQ (reference sequence). The CDR3 covers 15 residues. V dropped 1 base and J dropped 7; count of bases not matched to a gene: 6. CDR3 sequence (DNA): TGTGCCAGCAGCTTAGTGGGACAGGGTTTGAATACGCAGTATTTT. It is translated as CASSLVGQGLNTQYF.

The chain has TRBV5-1 and TRBJ1-4; possibly TRBD1 for D (6 bases). The ends were cut back, 4 bases at V and 5 bases at J, with 15 bases in the middle. The CDR3 is 15 amino acids. Looked up from germline, CDR1 is SGHRS and CDR2 is YFSETQ. The CDR3: CASSPQTGPNEKLFF. CDR3 coding DNA: TGCGCCAGCAGCCCGCAGACAGGACCGAATGAAAAACTGTTTTTT. Looking up the rest from reference TRBV5-1 and TRBJ1-4 gives the full variable domain: KAGVTQTPRYLIKTRGQQVTLSCSPISGHRSVSWYQQTPGQGLQFLFEYFSETQRNKGNFPGRFSGRQFSNSRSEMNVSTLELGDSALYLCASSPQTGPNEKLFFGSGTQLSVL.

V usage is TRBV7-2 and J usage is TRBJ1-2, with TRBD1 identical over 10 bases. Germline CDR1 SGHTA, CDR2 FQGNSA. The CDR3 covers 15 residues. Trimming removed 5 bases from V and 4 bases from J; junction bases left unmatched: 7. The CDR3 sequence is CASSPTTGGGYGYTF. CDR3 coding DNA: TGTGCCAGCAGCCCTACGACAGGGGGCGGCTATGGCTACACCTTC.

The chain uses TRBV12-2 and TRBJ2-5; the table's D call, TRBD2, has no DNA check behind it. TRBV12-2 is designated a pseudogene. The CDR3 covers 14 residues. CDR3 protein: CASRPPVLAETQYF. The CDR3 DNA is TGTGCAAGTCGCCCCCCCGTTCTTGCGGAGACCCAGTACTTC.

This clone was counted only a few times. CDR3 in amino acids: CASSVGGGAELFF. The CDR3 DNA reads as TGTGCCAGCAGCGTAGGAGGGGGCGCGGAGCTGTTTTTT. The chain links TRBV9 to TRBJ2-2; TRBD1 aligns across 7 bases. Trimming at V came to 0 bases and at J to 10 bases, leaving 3 bases not matched to a gene. Germline assignment: CDR1 SGDLS and CDR2 YYNGEE. The CDR3 is 13 amino acids.

This chain uses TRBV6-5 with TRBJ1-5; D gene ambiguous. CDR1 and CDR2 (germline): MNHEY, SVGAGI. The length of the CDR3 is 15 residues. V was pared by 0 bases and J by 0 bases, with 6 bases between. CDR3 sequence reads: CASSYSQSSNQPQHF. The CDR3 DNA follows: TGTGCCAGCAGTTACTCGCAGTCTAGCAATCAGCCCCAGCATTTT.

This chain connects TRBV9 to TRBJ2-2; 9 bases agree with TRBD1. CDR1 and CDR2 (germline): SGDLS, YYNGEE. The CDR3 spans 17 residues. With V trimmed by 4 bases and J by 5 bases, 12 bases remained unmatched. The CDR3 region is CASSPTYGTGKTGELFF. The CDR3 DNA is TGTGCCAGCAGCCCAACCTATGGGACAGGGAAGACCGGGGAGCTGTTTTTT.

The genes are TRBV2 and TRBJ2-2; D is possibly TRBD1 (6 bases). CDR1 SNHLY and CDR2 FYNNEI come from the germline V gene. Trimming stripped 6 bases from V and 6 bases from J, with 11 bases between. This CDR3 spans 13 amino acids. Here the CDR3 reads CASRGRTAGELFF. CDR3 nucleotides: TGTGCCAGCAGAGGACGGACAGCCGGGGAGCTGTTTTTT.

The rearrangement uses TRBV7-9 and TRBJ1-1; D is ambiguous. The CDR3 runs 14 residues. Trimming left V 5 bases short and J 0 bases short, with 10 bases between. CDR1 and CDR2 from the germline V gene are SEHNR and FQNEAQ (reference sequence). Here the CDR3 reads CASSREGMNTEAFF. The CDR3 DNA is TGTGCCAGCAGCCGGGAAGGAATGAACACTGAAGCTTTCTTT.

This clone was counted a few times. The rearrangement joins TRBV28 to TRBJ2-5, with 8 bases identical to TRBD2. This CDR3 spans 14 amino acids. V was clipped by 6 bases and J by 5 bases; unmatched bases: 8. The germline V gene has CDR1 MDHEN and CDR2 SYDVKM. The CDR3 is CASSQVAGRETQYF. As DNA, the CDR3 is TGTGCCAGCAGCCAAGTAGCGGGACGGGAGACCCAGTACTTC.

The chain links TRBV5-4 to TRBJ2-1; 7 bases align to TRBD2. With V trimmed by 3 bases and J by 0 bases, 15 bases remained unmatched. Germline CDR1 SGHNT, CDR2 YYREEE (reference sequence). The CDR3 runs 19 residues. CDR3 in DNA: TGTGCCAGCAGCTCCACCACGGGAGGCCGGACTAGCTCCTACAATGAGCAGTTCTTC. This codes for CASSSTTGGRTSSYNEQFF.

J is TRBJ2-1 and V is TRBV27; the match to TRBD2 covers 7 bases. The V gene end was trimmed by 4 bases and the J gene end by 6 bases; junction bases not matched to a gene: 3. Looked up from germline, CDR1 is MNHEY and CDR2 is SMNVEV (reference sequence). The CDR3 has 13 residues. The CDR3 nucleotides read TGTGCCAGCAGTTCTTCTAGCGGCAATGAGCAGTTCTTC. The encoded protein is CASSSSSGNEQFF.